This T cell receptor beta chain came from a study of human T cells and chemical hapten exposure. The CDR3 sequence is 14 residues long. The sample holds a few counts of this clonotype. Time point specified: pre-sensitization, week 0. The treatment here: therapeutic diphenylcyclopropenone sensitization with weekly scalp DPC. TCRdb reanalysed the RACE reads using MiXCR and keeps one entry per CDR3 protein. The repertoire holds about 51,000 distinct CDR3 sequences, with roughly 8.8% as singletons. This TCR came from a woman aged 40 to 50 with alopecia areata. Some clones in this sample may be carry-over from other donors' samples. The source was whole blood, collected in connection with sensitization to the hapten diphenylcyclopropenone (DPC). This rearrangement joins TRBV21-1 to TRBJ1-2; the table's TRBD1 call for D was not verified on the DNA. TRBV21-1 is noted as a pseudogene. CDR3 protein: CASSKYRRGRGYTF. CDR3 coding DNA: TGTGCCAGCAGCAAATATCGGAGGGGGCGCGGCTACACCTTC.